The 7 T cell receptor beta chains below all came from one sample that was sequenced in a study of regulatory T cells in long-lasting Graves disease. The TCR library used RNA extracted from PBMCs. TCRdb re-analysed the reads in MiXCR, keeping a single row per CDR3 protein. The sample lists under 750 distinct CDR3 sequences, 50% to 75% seen once, with 15% to 20% in the top ten. The source material was peripheral blood mononuclear cells (PBMCs), sampled with antithyroid drug treatment, in newly diagnosed or persistent Graves disease (not recorded which). The receptors stem from a female donor with Graves disease.

V is TRBV19 and J is TRBJ2-7; no definite D call. The germline V gene encodes CDR1 LNHDA and CDR2 SQIVND (reference sequence). The CDR3 loop spans 11 amino acids. Trimming removed 4 bases at V and 7 bases at J, with 8 bases between. The chain's CDR3 is CASSNRGEQYF. The DNA of the CDR3 is TGTGCCAGTAGTAACAGAGGAGAGCAGTACTTC.

The J gene is TRBJ2-3, the V gene TRBV28, with D possibly being TRBD1 (5 bases). The CDR3 is made up of 12 amino acids. V gave up 3 bases and J gave up 4 bases, with 5 bases separating them. The germline CDR1 and CDR2 sequences are MDHEN and SYDVKM. The CDR3 sequence: CASSLGPDTQYF. CDR3 nucleotides: TGTGCCAGCAGTTTGGGGCCAGATACGCAGTATTTT.

The J gene is TRBJ2-1, the V gene TRBV18; TRBD1 is a possible D gene (6 bases). CDR3 length: 13 amino acids. Germline CDR1 is KGHSH and CDR2 is LQKENI. Trimming shortened V by 2 bases and J by 8 bases, and 10 bases separated the two germline ends. This CDR3 is CASSPYREYEQFF. DNA for the CDR3: TGTGCCAGCTCACCATACAGGGAGTATGAGCAGTTCTTC.

The rearrangement joins TRBV15 to TRBJ2-1; the D gene is possibly TRBD1 (6 bases). This CDR3 region has 14 residues. The V gene lost 5 bases and the J gene lost 7 bases, with 15 bases spanning the gap. CDR1 LNHNV and CDR2 YYDKDF come from the germline V gene (reference sequence). CDR3 nucleotide sequence: TGTGCCACCAGCGGTGGGACACAACGTAATGAGCAGTTCTTC. It translates to CATSGGTQRNEQFF.

The rearrangement uses TRBV28 and TRBJ1-3; 7 bases line up with TRBD1. The length of the CDR3 is 14 residues. Germline lookup yields CDR1 MDHEN and CDR2 SYDVKM. With 6 bases clipped from V and 3 bases from J, the junction kept 5 bases outside the gene matches. The CDR3 DNA follows: TGTGCCAGCAGAACAGGGGTCATTGGAAACACCATATATTTT. It yields the protein CASRTGVIGNTIYF.

The V and J genes are TRBV12-3 or TRBV12-4 and TRBJ1-5; D unclear. The CDR3 extends over 14 amino acids. The V end was cut by 3 bases, the J end by 4 bases, with 10 bases between. For the CDR3, the DNA is TGTGCCAGCAGTTTTCCGGGTCTTAATCAGCCCCAGCATTTT. Protein sequence: CASSFPGLNQPQHF.

This sequence joins TRBV4-2 and TRBJ1-3; D unclear. The germline CDR1 and CDR2 sequences are LGHNA and YNFKEQ. This CDR3 region has 15 residues. The germline V and J ends were trimmed by 3 bases and 8 bases, with 17 bases remaining between them. The CDR3 region has the DNA TGTGCCAGCAGCCAGTCCGATGGGGATGCGGACACCATATATTTT. This translates into CASSQSDGDADTIYF.